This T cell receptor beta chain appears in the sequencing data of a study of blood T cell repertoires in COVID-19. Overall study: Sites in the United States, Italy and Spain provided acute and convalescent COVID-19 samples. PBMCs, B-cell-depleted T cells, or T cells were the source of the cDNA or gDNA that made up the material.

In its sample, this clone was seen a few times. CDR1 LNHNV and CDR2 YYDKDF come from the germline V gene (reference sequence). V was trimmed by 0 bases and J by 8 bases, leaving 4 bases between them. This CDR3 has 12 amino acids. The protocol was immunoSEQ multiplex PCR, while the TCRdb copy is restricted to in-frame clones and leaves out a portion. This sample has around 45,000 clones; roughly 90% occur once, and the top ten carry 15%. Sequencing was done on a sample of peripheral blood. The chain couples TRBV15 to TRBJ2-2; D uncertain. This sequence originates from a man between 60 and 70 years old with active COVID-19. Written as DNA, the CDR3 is TGTGCCACCAGCAGAGATTCGGGGGAGCTGTTTTTT. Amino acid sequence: CATSRDSGELFF.